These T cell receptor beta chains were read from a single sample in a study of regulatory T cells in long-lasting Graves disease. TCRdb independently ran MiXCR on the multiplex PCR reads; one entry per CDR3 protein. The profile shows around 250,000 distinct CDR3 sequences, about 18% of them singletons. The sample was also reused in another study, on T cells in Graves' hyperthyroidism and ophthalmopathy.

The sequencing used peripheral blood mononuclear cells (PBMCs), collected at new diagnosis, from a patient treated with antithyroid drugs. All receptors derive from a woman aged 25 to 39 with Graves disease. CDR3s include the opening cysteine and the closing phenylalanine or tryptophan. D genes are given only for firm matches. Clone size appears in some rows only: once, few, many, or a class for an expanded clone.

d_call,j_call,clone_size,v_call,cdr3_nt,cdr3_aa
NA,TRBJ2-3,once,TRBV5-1,TGCGCCAGCAGCCTCAGGTATTACGATACAGATACGCAGTATTTT,CASSLRYYDTDTQYF
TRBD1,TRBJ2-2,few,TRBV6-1,TGTGCCAGCAGTGGAGACAGGGGTGGTACCGGGGAGCTGTTTTTT,CASSGDRGGTGELFF
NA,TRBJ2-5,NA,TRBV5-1,TGCGCCAGCAGCTTACAAGGTGACGGGAAAGAGACCCAGTACTTC,CASSLQGDGKETQYF
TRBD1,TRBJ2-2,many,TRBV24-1,TGTGCCACCAGTGATACATCCGGGACAGAAAACACCGGGGAGCTGTTTTTT,CATSDTSGTENTGELFF
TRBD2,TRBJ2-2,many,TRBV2,TGTGCCAGCCGGAGGGGTAGCGGGGGGCCCGGGGAGCTGTTTTTT,CASRRGSGGPGELFF
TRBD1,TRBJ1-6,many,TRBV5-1,TGCGCCAGCAGCTTGGGACAGGGGAATAATTCACCCCTCCACTTT,CASSLGQGNNSPLHF
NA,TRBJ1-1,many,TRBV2,TGTGCCAGCGCCGGGGGGACTGAAGCTTTCTTT,CASAGGTEAFF
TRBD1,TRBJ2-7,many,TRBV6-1,TGTGCCAGCAGTGGCTCCGGGACAGGGAGGGGCGAGCAGTACTTC,CASSGSGTGRGEQYF
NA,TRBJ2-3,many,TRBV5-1,TGCGCCAGCCGACTGCATGCAGATACGCAGTATTTT,CASRLHADTQYF
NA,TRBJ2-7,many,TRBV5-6,TGTGCCAGCAGCTCCAAGACACTCTCCTACGAGCAGTACTTC,CASSSKTLSYEQYF
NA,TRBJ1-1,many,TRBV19,TGTGCCAGTAGTATACCCCCTGAAGCTTTCTTT,CASSIPPEAFF
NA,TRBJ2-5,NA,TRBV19,TGTGCCAGTAGTGCAGTAGGCGCCAGGGTTGGGGAGACCCAGTACTTC,CASSAVGARVGETQYF
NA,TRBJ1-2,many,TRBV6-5,TGTGCCAGCAGTTACTCTGCCGGCGGGGGAGGCTACACCTTC,CASSYSAGGGGYTF
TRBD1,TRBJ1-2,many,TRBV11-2,TGTGCCAGCAGCTTACTCGGGACAGGAGATGGCTACACCTTC,CASSLLGTGDGYTF
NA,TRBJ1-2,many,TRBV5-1,TGCGCCAGCAGCTTAGGTTCAGTTTATGGCTACACCTTC,CASSLGSVYGYTF
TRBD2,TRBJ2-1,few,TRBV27,TGTGCCAGCAGTTTTCGGCCAGCGGGGGGGAATGAGCAGTTCTTC,CASSFRPAGGNEQFF
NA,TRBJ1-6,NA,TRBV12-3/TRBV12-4,TGTGCCAGCAGCAAACAGGGCCATAATTCACCCCTCCACTTT,CASSKQGHNSPLHF
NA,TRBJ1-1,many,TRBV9,TGTGCCAGCAGCGTAGGGACGCTGGGGACTGAAGCTTTCTTT,CASSVGTLGTEAFF
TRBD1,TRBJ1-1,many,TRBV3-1,TGTGCCAGCAGCCAAGCGGACAGGGTTGCTTTCTTT,CASSQADRVAFF
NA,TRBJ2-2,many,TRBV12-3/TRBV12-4,TGTGCCAGCACTCGCCCGGAGGGGGGGTTGAACACCGGGGAGCTGTTTTTT,CASTRPEGGLNTGELFF
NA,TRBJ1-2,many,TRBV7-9,TGTGCCAGCAGCAGACCGGGACAAAGGGCCATAGGCTACACCTTC,CASSRPGQRAIGYTF
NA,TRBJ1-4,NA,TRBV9,TGTGCCAGCAGCGTAGGGCAGGCAGGTGAAAAACTGTTTTTT,CASSVGQAGEKLFF
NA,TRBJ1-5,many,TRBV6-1,TGTGCCAGCATGACAGTGGGAAATCAGCCCCAGCATTTT,CASMTVGNQPQHF
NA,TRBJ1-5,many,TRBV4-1,TGCGCCAGCAGCCAAATGGGGCCGGAGAACCAGCCCCAGCATTTT,CASSQMGPENQPQHF
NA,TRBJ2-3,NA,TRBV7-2,TGTGCCAGCAGCCAGGACGGGGGGCGAGATACGCAGTATTTT,CASSQDGGRDTQYF
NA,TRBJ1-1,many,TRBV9,TGTGCCAGCAGCGTCAACCCCTCAGGGTTCACTGAAGCTTTCTTT,CASSVNPSGFTEAFF
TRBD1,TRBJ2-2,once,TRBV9,TGTGCCAGCAGCGCCCGGACAGGGGGGGCCGGGGAGCTGTTTTTT,CASSARTGGAGELFF
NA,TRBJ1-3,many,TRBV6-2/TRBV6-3,TGTGCCAGCAGCAGCCCCAAGTACTCGACAGGACCTATACGCTCTGGAAACACCATATATTTT,CASSSPKYSTGPIRSGNTIYF
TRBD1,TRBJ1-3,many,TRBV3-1,TGTGCCAGCAGCCAACTATACCTTCGGGACAGGAGCTCTGGAAACACCATATATTTT,CASSQLYLRDRSSGNTIYF
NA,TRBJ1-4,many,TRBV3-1,TGTGCCAGCAGCCAATTAACGGGGCTTCGGGAAAAACTGTTTTTT,CASSQLTGLREKLFF
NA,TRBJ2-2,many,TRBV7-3,TGTGCCAGCAGCTTAACGGTTGGTGGGACCGGGGAGCTGTTTTTT,CASSLTVGGTGELFF
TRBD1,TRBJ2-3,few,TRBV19,TGTGCCACTGGACAGGCTCGCACAGATACGCAGTATTTT,CATGQARTDTQYF
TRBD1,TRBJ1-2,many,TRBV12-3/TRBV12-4,TGTGCCAGCACCGGGACAGTAGTTTATGGCTACACCTTC,CASTGTVVYGYTF
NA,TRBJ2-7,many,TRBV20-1,TGCAGTGCCACCAAGGTCGGGGTCGAGCAGTACTTC,CSATKVGVEQYF
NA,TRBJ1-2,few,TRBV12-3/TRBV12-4,TGTGCCAGCACTGCCAGGACCTATGGCTACACCTTC,CASTARTYGYTF
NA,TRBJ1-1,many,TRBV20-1,TGCAGTGCTAGAAGGGGGGGACAGAACACTGAAGCTTTCTTT,CSARRGGQNTEAFF
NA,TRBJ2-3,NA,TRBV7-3,TGTGCCAGCAGCTCCCTTGGGGGAATCAGACGCACAGATACGCAGTATTTT,CASSSLGGIRRTDTQYF
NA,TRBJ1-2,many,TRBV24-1,TGTGCCACCAGTGTAGGGAACTATGGCTACACCTTC,CATSVGNYGYTF
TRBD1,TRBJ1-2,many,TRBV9,TGTGCCAGCAGCGGACAGAACAGGGGTTACCTTAACTATGGCTACACCTTC,CASSGQNRGYLNYGYTF
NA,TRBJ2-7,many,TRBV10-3,TGTGCCATCAGTGAGTTTGGGCAGGCAAACTCCTACGAGCAGTACTTC,CAISEFGQANSYEQYF
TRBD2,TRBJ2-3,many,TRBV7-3,TGTGCCAGCAGCCATAGCGGGGCAAGCACAGATACGCAGTATTTT,CASSHSGASTDTQYF
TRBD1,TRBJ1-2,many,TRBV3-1,TGTGCCAGCAGCCTCGGGACAGGGAGCTATGGCTACACCTTC,CASSLGTGSYGYTF
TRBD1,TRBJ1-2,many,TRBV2,TGTGCCAGCAGTAGGGGGCTAGAAGAGTCGGGCTACACCTTC,CASSRGLEESGYTF
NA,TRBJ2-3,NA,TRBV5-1,TGCGCCAGCAGCTTGTCGTCCGCTCTCACAGATACGCAGTATTTT,CASSLSSALTDTQYF
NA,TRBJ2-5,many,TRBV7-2,TGTGCCAGCAGCCGGACGGACAAAGAGACCCAGTACTTC,CASSRTDKETQYF
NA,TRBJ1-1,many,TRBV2,TGTGCCAGCCGGGGGGGCGCGAGCACTGAAGCTTTCTTT,CASRGGASTEAFF
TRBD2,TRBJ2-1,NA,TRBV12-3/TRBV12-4,TGTGCCAGCAGTGAGAGCGGGAGAGGCAATGAGCAGTTCTTC,CASSESGRGNEQFF